This is a list of T cell receptor beta chains from one sample in a study of immune evolution from preneoplasia to lung adenocarcinoma. Clones were read by immunoSEQ multiplex PCR, and TCRdb kept only the in-frame ones, dropping some. The sample holds under 2,500 clones; over 75% are singletons and the top ten take about 9%. The sequenced sample consisted of FFPE adjacent normal lung tissue. The receptor set was obtained from a person aged 65 to 79 with lung adenocarcinoma. Each CDR3 is given with its conserved first and last residue. The D gene is left open where the match is weak. Some rows mark clone size as missing; the rest say once, few, many or name a class of expanded clone.

CDR3 protein	CDR3 DNA	clone size	V gene	J gene	D gene
CASTGRPSSGNTIYF	TGTGCCAGCACCGGAAGACCTAGCTCTGGAAACACCATATATTTT	few	TRBV9	TRBJ1-3	.
CASSPRPDNEQFF	TGTGCCAGCAGCCCCAGACCCGACAATGAGCAGTTCTTC	once	TRBV7-3	TRBJ2-1	.
CASSQEGQENEKLFF	TGTGCCAGCAGCCAAGAGGGACAGGAGAATGAAAAACTGTTTTTT	.	TRBV4-2	TRBJ1-4	TRBD1
CASSPQDRGRPGELFF	TGTGCCAGCAGCCCCCAGGACAGGGGGCGCCCCGGGGAGCTGTTTTTT	.	TRBV7-3	TRBJ2-2	TRBD1
CASRDRGHETQYF	TGTGCCAGCAGGGACAGGGGGCATGAGACCCAGTACTTC	.	TRBV2	TRBJ2-5	TRBD1
CASSPERDTLAKNIQYF	TGTGCCAGCTCACCAGAACGGGACACCCTAGCCAAAAACATTCAGTACTTC	.	TRBV18	TRBJ2-4	.
CATPTGPYNEQFF	TGTGCCACTCCGACGGGCCCCTACAATGAGCAGTTCTTC	.	TRBV7-9	TRBJ2-1	.
CASSSSGVTQYF	TGTGCCAGCAGCTCTTCGGGGGTTACCCAGTACTTC	.	TRBV7-9	TRBJ2-5	.
CASSPGDRGQETQYF	TGCGCCAGCAGCCCTGGGGACAGGGGGCAGGAGACCCAGTACTTC	few	TRBV5-1	TRBJ2-5	TRBD1
CASSAQGRNTEAFF	TGTGCCAGCAGTGCACAGGGTCGGAACACTGAAGCTTTCTTT	.	TRBV25-1	TRBJ1-1	.
CSARMGGTADEQYF	TGCAGCGCCCGGATGGGAGGGACCGCTGACGAGCAGTACTTC	.	TRBV29-1	TRBJ2-7	TRBD2
CSVDGSHEAFF	TGCAGCGTTGACGGTTCCCATGAAGCTTTCTTT	.	TRBV29-1	TRBJ1-1	.
CASSLIRVQGNTEAFF	TGTGCCAGCAGCTTAATCCGGGTACAGGGGAACACTGAAGCTTTCTTT	.	TRBV7-3	TRBJ1-1	.